This T cell receptor (beta chain) was recorded in a study of T cell responses to AZD1222 COVID-19 vaccine. Concerning this clone itself: Its antigen remains unidentified.

Broader study findings: The donors showed a predominance of white British ancestry and of females, with possible underestimation of clonal diversity. Increased Spike-specific TCR breadth and depth were observed after two AZD1222 doses. Only a handful of people who got AZD1222 tested seropositive at baseline.

This CDR3 has 15 residues. Looked up from germline, CDR1 is MNHEY and CDR2 is SVGAGI. Trimming left V 5 bases short and J 7 bases short, with 17 bases between. Data came from immunoSEQ multiplex PCR; TCRdb stores just in-frame clones and leaves some out. The sample consists of roughly 170,000 clones, around 90% of them appearing once. The sequence derives from an adult in good health. Material: peripheral blood, obtained on day 0 of AZD1222 vaccination. The rearrangement links TRBV6-5 to TRBJ1-4, with D uncertain. CDR3 region: CASSPHTQVSEKLFF. The CDR3 DNA follows: TGTGCCAGCAGTCCCCACACACAAGTCAGTGAAAAACTGTTTTTT.